Sequencing of this TCR beta chain was carried out in a study of CD4+ T cells in melanoma. Losses at the gene ends were 5 bases for V and 4 bases for J; bases not matched to a gene: 6. There are 14 residues in the CDR3. Germline V gene lookup returns CDR1 SGHTA and CDR2 FQGTGA. Measured with immunoSEQ multiplex PCR; TCRdb has only the in-frame clones, and not every one. Of about 140,000 clones listed, around 90% are singletons. The chain is built from TRBV7-3 and TRBJ2-5, with 8 bases that match TRBD2. The TCR sequence derives from a human donor with melanoma. CDR3 residues: CASSSTGGGETQYF. DNA of the CDR3: TGTGCCAGCAGCAGTACGGGGGGGGGAGAGACCCAGTACTTC. Looking up the rest from reference TRBV7-3 and TRBJ2-5 gives the full variable domain: GAGVSQTPSNKVTEKGKYVELRCDPISGHTALYWYRQSLGQGPEFLIYFQGTGAADDSGLPNDRFFAVRPEGSVSTLKIQRTERGDSAVYLCASSSTGGGETQYFGPGTRLLVL.